The 10 T cell receptor beta chains listed next were all sequenced from one sample in a study of blood T cell repertoires in COVID-19 (dated by TCRdb to the early 2020s). Library generation was performed with the immunoSEQ multiplex PCR assay. TCRdb took this table from immuneACCESS and kept in-frame rearrangements with V and J called. Such tables lack part of the clones; where checked against another copy, unresolved V genes explain under half of the gap, and the rest is unexplained. A total of about 330,000 clones appear in this sample, about 83% of them only once. The top ten constitute approximately 1.5% of the sample. Sequencing was done on a sample of peripheral blood. These receptors were taken from a woman between 50 and 59 years old with acute or convalescent COVID-19.

The V gene is TRBV6-2 or TRBV6-3, the J gene TRBJ1-1, with D unclear. V lost 0 bases to trimming and J lost 3 bases, with 17 bases between them. Germline CDR1 and CDR2: MNHEY and SVGEGT. CDR3 length: 17 amino acids. The CDR3 sequence is CASSYSLVMVSDTEAFF. CDR3 DNA sequence: TGTGCCAGCAGTTACTCGCTTGTGATGGTTTCGGACACTGAAGCTTTCTTT.

The chain recombines TRBV29-1 with TRBJ1-1; D call uncertain. The CDR3 is made up of 14 amino acids. The germline V gene encodes CDR1 SQVTM and CDR2 ANQGSEA. The germline V and J ends were trimmed by 4 bases and 0 bases, with 12 bases remaining between them. The CDR3 DNA follows: TGCAGCGTTGCCCGGGGAGGATTGAACACTGAAGCTTTCTTT. Its translation is CSVARGGLNTEAFF.

V is TRBV18 and J is TRBJ1-2; D call uncertain. Germline V gene lookup returns CDR1 KGHSH and CDR2 LQKENI. V was trimmed by 6 bases and J by 5 bases, leaving 19 bases between them. CDR3 length: 15 amino acids. As DNA, the CDR3 is TGTGCCAGCTCGCGCTCGGGGTCAGAAATGTATGGCTACACCTTC. This sequence encodes CASSRSGSEMYGYTF.

The V gene is TRBV3-1 (or the pseudogene TRBV3-2), the J gene TRBJ1-1; the D is unclear. V lost 0 bases to trimming and J lost 8 bases, with 7 bases between them. CDR1 is LGHDT and CDR2 is YNNKEL in the germline V gene (reference sequence). The CDR3 totals 12 residues. In DNA, the CDR3 is TGTGCCAGCAGCCAAGATCTTGGCGAAGCTTTCTTT. It yields the protein CASSQDLGEAFF.

The chain is built from TRBV3-1 (or the pseudogene TRBV3-2) and TRBJ1-1, with 11 bases aligning to TRBD1. The V segment lost 4 bases and the J segment 11 bases; nucleotides outside the gene matches: 9. Germline lookup yields CDR1 LGHDT and CDR2 YNNKEL (reference sequence). This CDR3 is built from 14 residues. This CDR3 is CASSRPGQGGWAFF. The CDR3 nucleotides read TGTGCCAGCAGCCGACCGGGACAGGGGGGATGGGCTTTCTTT.

J is TRBJ1-2 and V is TRBV12-3 or TRBV12-4; D is undetermined. This CDR3 region has 13 residues. With 7 bases removed from V and 4 bases from J, the gap between germline ends came to 13 bases. CDR3 sequence: CASTSTAVYGYTF. DNA of the CDR3: TGTGCCAGCACCTCGACTGCGGTCTATGGCTACACCTTC.

CDR3 loop: CASSYSIGTSGNYEQYF. DNA for the CDR3: TGTGCCAGCAGTTACTCGATCGGGACTAGCGGAAACTACGAGCAGTACTTC. This rearrangement joins TRBV6-2 or TRBV6-3 to TRBJ2-7, with 11 bases aligning to TRBD2. This CDR3 spans 17 amino acids. Germline V gene sequence: CDR1 MNHEY, CDR2 SVGEGT. Germline trimming cut 0 bases from V and 3 bases from J; bases unmatched to any gene: 7.

The genes are TRBV11-2 and TRBJ2-7, with a tentative D call TRBD2 (6 bases). The V gene lost 5 bases and the J gene lost 5 bases, with 13 bases spanning the gap. The CDR3 has 13 amino acids. Germline CDR1 is SGHAT and CDR2 is FQNNGV. This chain's CDR3 is CASSLGGRNEQYF. DNA for the CDR3: TGTGCCAGCAGCCTCGGAGGGAGGAACGAGCAGTACTTC.

This clone has only one observation. V is TRBV18 and J is TRBJ1-5, with D uncertain. This CDR3 has 13 residues. Germline V gene sequence: CDR1 KGHSH, CDR2 LQKENI. Trimming left V 2 bases short and J 7 bases short, with 9 bases between. CDR3 DNA sequence: TGTGCCAGCTCACCATCAGGAAACCAGCCCCAGCATTTT. This gives the protein CASSPSGNQPQHF.

The chain employs TRBV7-9 and TRBJ1-3; D perhaps matches TRBD1 (6 bases). The V end lost 5 bases, the J end lost 4 bases, and 18 bases lay between the germline ends. This CDR3 has 16 amino acids. Germline V gives CDR1 SEHNR, CDR2 FQNEAQ (reference sequence). CDR3 DNA sequence: TGTGCCAGCAGCCCTAGGGGACGGGGACAAGGAAACACCATATATTTT. Translated, it gives CASSPRGRGQGNTIYF.